These 10 T cell receptor beta chains were sequenced from one sample in a study of cytomegalovirus exposure and HLA in healthy donors. PCR employed 60 Vbeta and 13 Jbeta primers. Assay used: immunoSEQ multiplex PCR; TCRdb lists only in-frame clones, some missing. The repertoire includes under 200,000 clones, approximately 80% of them detected once, and 2% to 2.5% sits in the top ten. The sample comprised PBMCs. All receptors derive from a woman aged 45-65 years in good health and CMV-seronegative.

V gene TRBV4-3 combines with J gene TRBJ1-2; maybe TRBD1 (5 bases). There are 16 residues in the CDR3. The ends were cut back, 0 bases at V and 4 bases at J, with 15 bases in the middle. The germline CDR1 and CDR2 sequences are LGHNA and YSLEER. The CDR3 region has the DNA TGCGCCAGCAGCCAAGATCGTTCAGGGTGGTTCTATGGCTACACCTTC. It yields the protein CASSQDRSGWFYGYTF.

V usage is TRBV7-8 and J usage is TRBJ2-3; perhaps TRBD2 as D (6 bases). Trimming cost V 10 bases and J 2 bases, with 16 bases left between them. The V gene's germline CDR1 is SGHVS and CDR2 FQNEAQ. This CDR3 is 14 amino acids long. CDR3 nucleotide sequence: TGTGCCACCGAGACGAAGGACTACACAGATACGCAGTATTTT. This sequence encodes CATETKDYTDTQYF.

Concerning this clone itself: This sample also contains other DNA sequences that code for the same CDR3. This chain connects TRBV7-2 to TRBJ1-2, with 8 bases that match TRBD1. This CDR3 has 13 amino acids. Germline assignment: CDR1 SGHTA and CDR2 FQGNSA. The V segment lost 4 bases and the J segment 7 bases; nucleotides outside the gene matches: 5. The CDR3 DNA follows: TGTGCCAGCAGCTCGACAGGGGTGGGTGGCTACACCTTC. Translation gives CASSSTGVGGYTF.

This chain connects TRBV28 to TRBJ2-5; TRBD1 aligns across 8 bases. The J call may be incorrect, as the DNA end agrees better with TRBJ2-7. CDR1 and CDR2 (germline): MDHEN, SYDVKM. The CDR3 consists of 15 residues. CDR3 protein: CASRPDRGGSYEQYF. The CDR3 DNA reads TGTGCCAGCAGACCCGACAGGGGAGGCTCCTACGAGCAGTACTTC.

This clone was counted a few times. The genes are TRBV4-1 and TRBJ2-3; 13 positions match TRBD2. The V gene end was trimmed by 8 bases and the J gene end by 1 base; junction bases not matched to a gene: 6. Germline V gene sequence: CDR1 MGHRA, CDR2 YSYEKL. This CDR3 is 16 amino acids long. The CDR3 region has the DNA TGCGCCAGCCGGACTAGCGGGGGTGATGGCACAGATACGCAGTATTTT. It specifies CASRTSGGDGTDTQYF.

The chain has TRBV15 and TRBJ1-3; D unresolved. CDR1 is LNHNV, CDR2 YYDKDF, per germline (reference sequence). The CDR3 is made up of 16 amino acids. V lost 0 bases to trimming and J lost 2 bases, with 11 bases between them. The CDR3 DNA reads TGTGCCACCAGCAGAGACCCCGGGGTCCCTGGAAACACCATATATTTT. This gives the protein CATSRDPGVPGNTIYF.

V is TRBV6-5 and J is TRBJ1-1, with D possibly being TRBD1 (6 bases). Germline V lookup: CDR1 MNHEY, CDR2 SVGAGI. Between the trimmed V and J ends, which lost 2 bases and 8 bases, there was a span of 6 bases. This CDR3 has 11 residues. The CDR3 DNA reads as TGTGCCAGCAGTTACGGGACAGAAGCTTTCTTT. It yields the protein CASSYGTEAFF.

This clone occurred once. The rearrangement links TRBV7-8 to TRBJ1-1; TRBD1 agrees at 7 bases. The germline V gene encodes CDR1 SGHVS and CDR2 FQNEAQ. The CDR3 is 16 residues long. The V segment lost 4 bases and the J segment 4 bases; nucleotides outside the gene matches: 12. CDR3 coding DNA: TGTGCCAGCAGCTCAACAAGGGGGCCGATGGGCACTGAAGCTTTCTTT. Translating it yields CASSSTRGPMGTEAFF. Looking up the rest from reference TRBV7-8 and TRBJ1-1 gives the full variable domain: GAGVSQSPRYKVAKRGQDVALRCDPISGHVSLFWYQQALGQGPEFLTYFQNEAQLDKSGLPSDRFFAERPEGSVSTLKIQRTQQEDSAVYLCASSSTRGPMGTEAFFGQGTRLTVV.

V is TRBV28 and J is TRBJ1-2; D possibly corresponds to TRBD1 (5 bases). CDR3 length: 15 amino acids. Germline CDR1 and CDR2: MDHEN and SYDVKM. V was pared by 3 bases and J by 2 bases, with 13 bases between. The CDR3 DNA reads as TGTGCCAGCAGTTTGTCAGGGCTACGCAACTATGGCTACACCTTC. It codes for CASSLSGLRNYGYTF.

The rearrangement uses TRBV7-8 and TRBJ2-5; 11 bases map to TRBD2. V lost 5 bases, J lost 5 bases, and 10 bases stayed unmatched. CDR3 length: 16 amino acids. Per germline, CDR1 SGHVS and CDR2 FQNEAQ. In DNA, the CDR3 is TGTGCCAGCAGCCGTCGACTAGCGGGGTCCGGGGAGACCCAGTACTTC. Its protein product is CASSRRLAGSGETQYF.